This T cell receptor beta chain was documented in a study of blood T cell repertoires in COVID-19. Assay: immunoSEQ multiplex PCR; the TCRdb copy retains only in-frame clones and omits some. The data hold around 290,000 clones, with 89% observed a single time. The V gene end was trimmed by 10 bases and the J gene end by 5 bases; junction bases not matched to a gene: 12. The germline CDR1 and CDR2 sequences are LGHDT and YNNKEL (reference sequence). CDR3 length equals 17 residues. The V and J genes are TRBV3-1 (or the pseudogene TRBV3-2) and TRBJ2-1; TRBD2 agrees at 15 bases. The sample consisted of PBMCs or T cells enriched from blood (not recorded which). The sequence derives from a woman between 40 and 50 years old who had recovered from COVID-19. CDR3 nucleotides: TGTGCCACGTCCGGGACTAGCGGGGGGCGGCGACACAATGAGCAGTTCTTC. This codes for CATSGTSGGRRHNEQFF.